Following are 23 T cell receptor beta chains from one sample sequenced in a study of beta chain features in type 1 diabetes. General study points: TCRB CDR3s from Type 1 diabetes patients were moderately but significantly shorter in all four CD4+ subsets.

Their antigens are not known. The sequenced template was cDNA made from the entire isolated RNA. Generated by immunoSEQ multiplex PCR, the TCRdb table keeps only in-frame clones and is missing some. In the table there are over 150,000 clones, 6.5% to 9.5% of which are singletons. Specimen: central memory CD4+ T cells from blood. The receptors derive from a middle-aged woman with type 1 diabetes.

This clone was counted only a few times. CDR3 coding DNA: TGCGCCAGCAGCTCCCGTCGGGGGGATTACGAGCAGTACTTC. This translates into CASSSRRGDYEQYF. The chain employs TRBV4-3 and TRBJ2-7; 7 nucleotides agree with TRBD2. Germline-derived CDR1 and CDR2 are LGHNA and YSLEER. This CDR3 region has 14 residues. V dropped 5 bases and J dropped 4; count of bases not matched to a gene: 8.

This clone was detected a few times. V is TRBV6-5 and J is TRBJ1-2, with 9 bases that match TRBD1. Germline-derived CDR1 and CDR2 are MNHEY and SVGAGI. The ends lost 10 bases at V and 7 bases at J; junction bases unmatched: 7. CDR3 length: 12 residues. The CDR3 DNA reads TGTGCCACCAGCAGGACAGGGGTTGGCTACACCTTC. It yields the protein CATSRTGVGYTF.

The gene calls are TRBV6-6 and TRBJ1-5; D might be TRBD1 (5 bases). The CDR3 is 16 amino acids. V gave up 7 bases and J gave up 4 bases, with 20 bases separating them. Germline-derived CDR1 and CDR2 are MNHNY and SVGAGI (reference sequence). In DNA form, the CDR3 reads TGTGCCAGCAAGGACGAGACGACGGGGGGTAATCAGCCCCAGCATTTT. Protein sequence: CASKDETTGGNQPQHF.

This clone has a handful of counts. J is TRBJ2-2 and V is TRBV30, with 9 bases that match TRBD2. V trimming: 2 bases; J trimming: 7 bases; junction bases outside the gene matches: 8. Germline V gene lookup returns CDR1 GTSNPN and CDR2 SVGIG (reference sequence). CDR3 size: 15 residues. DNA for the CDR3: TGTGCCTGGAGTAATAGCGGGAGAAGGGACGGGGAGCTGTTTTTT. As protein: CAWSNSGRRDGELFF.

This chain connects TRBV11-2 to TRBJ2-7; the match to TRBD2 covers 11 bases. Germline lookup yields CDR1 SGHAT and CDR2 FQNNGV. V lost 5 bases, J lost 1 base, and 7 bases stayed unmatched. The CDR3 extends over 16 amino acids. The CDR3 loop is CASSETGTSGSYEQYF. Written as DNA, the CDR3 is TGTGCCAGCAGCGAAACCGGGACTAGCGGTTCCTACGAGCAGTACTTC. Full variable domain (missing parts from reference TRBV11-2 and TRBJ2-7): EAGVAQSPRYKIIEKRQSVAFWCNPISGHATLYWYQQILGQGPKLLIQFQNNGVVDDSQLPKDRFSAERLKGVDSTLKIQPAKLEDSAVYLCASSETGTSGSYEQYFGPGTRLTVT.

This clone appeared many times. The germline gene is not matched at one end of the junction; a read error may be the cause. The chain uses TRBV10-3 and TRBJ1-1, with 7 bases that match TRBD1. The CDR3 length is 14 residues. Germline V gene data show CDR1 as ENHRY and CDR2 as SYGVKD. The CDR3 spells CAISESMGQIATLF. The CDR3 DNA is TGTGCCATCAGTGAGTCTATGGGACAGATAGCAACTCTCTTT.

This clone has more than one count but fewer than ten. Additional DNA sequences in this sample encode the identical CDR3. The V and J genes are TRBV7-3 and TRBJ2-1; D gene ambiguous. Deletions cut 5 bases from V and 5 bases from J, with 10 bases between. Germline-derived CDR1 and CDR2 are SGHTA and FQGTGA. The CDR3 has 13 residues. DNA of the CDR3: TGTGCCAGCAGCACGGGTCTTAACAATGAGCAGTTCTTC. It yields the protein CASSTGLNNEQFF.

The V and J genes are TRBV6-5 and TRBJ1-1, with D tentatively TRBD1 (6 bases). The CDR3 has 15 residues. From germline, CDR1 is MNHEY and CDR2 SVGAGI. V lost 5 bases, J lost 1 base, and 14 bases lay in between. CDR3: CASSAGGGKNTEAFF. The CDR3 DNA reads as TGTGCCAGCAGTGCGGGGGGGGGCAAGAACACTGAAGCTTTCTTT.

This clone turned up a few times. The genes are TRBV5-1 and TRBJ2-7; 7 bases are shared with TRBD1. The CDR3 is made up of 15 amino acids. The germline V gene has CDR1 SGHRS and CDR2 YFSETQ. V lost 3 bases and J lost 3; bases outside the gene matches: 9. The CDR3 region has the DNA TGCGCCAGCAGCTCGGGATTCGGGACAGACTACGAGCAGTACTTC. Translated, it gives CASSSGFGTDYEQYF. Full variable domain (missing parts from reference TRBV5-1 and TRBJ2-7): KAGVTQTPRYLIKTRGQQVTLSCSPISGHRSVSWYQQTPGQGLQFLFEYFSETQRNKGNFPGRFSGRQFSNSRSEMNVSTLELGDSALYLCASSSGFGTDYEQYFGPGTRLTVT.

The chain recombines TRBV5-1 with TRBJ2-2; D is unresolved. V was clipped by 4 bases and J by 5 bases, with 15 bases between them. There are 15 residues in the CDR3. Germline assignment: CDR1 SGHRS and CDR2 YFSETQ. The CDR3 coding sequence is TGCGCCAGCAGCCCTGAGGCCTTTCGGACCGGGGAGCTGTTTTTT. It encodes CASSPEAFRTGELFF.

The V gene is TRBV30, the J gene TRBJ1-4; no reliable D call. V was clipped by 0 bases and J by 7 bases, with 9 bases between them. The V gene's germline CDR1 is GTSNPN and CDR2 SVGIG (reference sequence). The length of the CDR3 is 13 residues. CDR3: CAWSVHSLEKLFF. The CDR3 nucleotides are TGTGCCTGGAGTGTACACAGCCTTGAAAAACTGTTTTTT.

This clone was counted ten times or more. The CDR3 reads CASSASGTSDQYF. CDR3 sequence (DNA): TGTGCCAGTAGTGCTTCCGGGACATCGGACCAGTACTTC. This rearrangement joins TRBV19 to TRBJ2-5, with D possibly matching TRBD1 (6 bases). CDR3 size: 13 residues. CDR1 and CDR2 (germline): LNHDA, SQIVND (reference sequence). V lost 5 bases, J lost 10 bases, and 17 bases lay in between.

The rearrangement links TRBV29-1 to TRBJ2-1; D not resolved. The germline V and J ends were trimmed by 3 bases and 0 bases, with 9 bases remaining between them. The CDR3 is 14 amino acids. Germline CDR1 is SQVTM and CDR2 is ANQGSEA. Here the CDR3 reads CSVDPDLSYNEQFF. In DNA, the CDR3 is TGCAGCGTTGATCCAGATCTCTCCTACAATGAGCAGTTCTTC.

This chain joins TRBV9 and TRBJ1-2; D remains unclear. Trimming removed 0 bases from V and 8 bases from J, with 14 bases in between. Germline lookup yields CDR1 SGDLS and CDR2 YYNGEE. The CDR3 is 14 residues long. The CDR3 sequence is CASSVDVGGLGYTF. The CDR3 bases are TGTGCCAGCAGCGTAGATGTTGGAGGGCTCGGCTACACCTTC.

This clone appeared a few times. The genes are TRBV29-1 and TRBJ2-5; TRBD1 matches at 9 bases. The CDR3 is made up of 12 amino acids. The V segment lost 7 bases and the J segment 5 bases; nucleotides outside the gene matches: 5. The germline CDR1 and CDR2 sequences are SQVTM and ANQGSEA. CDR3 protein: CSGRTGDETQYF. CDR3 in DNA: TGCAGCGGCCGGACAGGGGATGAGACCCAGTACTTC.

This clone has at least ten counts. CDR3: CASSLPTGKGEQYF. Here the CDR3 DNA reads TGTGCCAGCAGTCTACCGACAGGGAAGGGCGAGCAGTACTTC. The V call is TRBV28, the J call TRBJ2-7, with 7 bases fitting TRBD1. The V and J ends lost 5 bases and 6 bases, in that order; junction bases with no gene match: 10. The CDR3 runs to 14 residues. Germline CDR1 and CDR2: MDHEN and SYDVKM.

This clone has a handful of counts. CDR3 sequence reads: CASSPQRTEAFF. DNA of the CDR3: TGTGCCAGCTCACCACAGAGGACTGAAGCTTTCTTT. J is TRBJ1-1 and V is TRBV18; D is undetermined. V was pared by 1 base and J by 5 bases, with 5 bases between. CDR1 KGHSH and CDR2 LQKENI come from the germline V gene. The length of the CDR3 is 12 residues.

The sample holds a few counts of this clone. This rearrangement joins TRBV27 to TRBJ1-2; 7 bases fit TRBD1. J lost 1 base, V lost 5 bases, and 4 bases had no gene match. Germline V gives CDR1 MNHEY, CDR2 SMNVEV (reference sequence). The CDR3 has 14 residues. The CDR3 bases are TGTGCCAGCAGTCAGAACAGGGGTAACTATGGCTACACCTTC. It translates to CASSQNRGNYGYTF.

In its sample, this clone was seen a few times. The chain has TRBV18 and TRBJ2-1, with 9 bases that match TRBD2. In germline, CDR1 is KGHSH, CDR2 LQKENI. V was clipped by 6 bases and J by 5 bases; unmatched bases: 14. The CDR3 loop spans 17 amino acids. CDR3 coding DNA: TGTGCCAGCTCCCGAACTTCAGGACTAGCGTCCCACAATGAGCAGTTCTTC. It encodes CASSRTSGLASHNEQFF.

The V call is TRBV19, the J call TRBJ2-3; possible D gene TRBD1, 5 bases. Trimming shortened V by 9 bases and J by 0 bases, and 16 bases separated the two germline ends. Germline V gives CDR1 LNHDA, CDR2 SQIVND (reference sequence). The CDR3 has 15 amino acids. CDR3 nucleotide sequence: TGTGCCAGCCGTGGGGCGGAAATTAGCACAGATACGCAGTATTTT. Protein product: CASRGAEISTDTQYF.

The genes are TRBV9 and TRBJ2-5; 8 bases map to TRBD2. This CDR3 is 16 amino acids long. V dropped 0 bases and J dropped 5; count of bases not matched to a gene: 9. CDR1 is SGDLS and CDR2 is YYNGEE in the germline V gene. The DNA of the CDR3 is TGTGCCAGCAGCGTAGGGACTAGCAATGAGGTGGAGACCCAGTACTTC. Encoded protein: CASSVGTSNEVETQYF.

This chain joins TRBV28 and TRBJ1-2, with TRBD1 as a possible D gene (6 bases). The ends were cut back, 8 bases at V and 8 bases at J, with 15 bases in the middle. Germline CDR1 reads MDHEN; CDR2 reads SYDVKM. This CDR3 has 12 amino acids. The CDR3 DNA sequence: TGTGCCAGCGTGACGGGGGGGCAGGGCTACACCTTC. This translates into CASVTGGQGYTF.

V usage is TRBV18 and J usage is TRBJ2-2; TRBD1 aligns across 7 bases. This CDR3 has 14 amino acids. Germline V gene data show CDR1 as KGHSH and CDR2 as LQKENI. V shed 8 bases, J shed 3 bases, and the junction held 6 bases outside the gene matches. The CDR3 region is CASRTGTDTGELFF. CDR3 in DNA: TGTGCCAGCCGTACCGGGACAGACACCGGGGAGCTGTTTTTT.